These 12 T cell receptor beta chains originate from one sample sequenced in a study of T-cell memory formation after mild COVID-19. In TCRdb, the 5' RACE reads were re-called with MiXCR into one record per CDR3 protein. Here the sample spans fewer than 250,000 distinct CDR3 sequences, 27% being singletons. Sequencing used PBMCs or a T cell subset sorted from them (not recorded which). These receptors were obtained from an adult woman who had mild COVID-19 (a few samples of this study predate the infection). Cell type and time point are not known.

This clonotype was counted a single time. V usage is TRBV30 and J usage is TRBJ1-2; D gene unclear. The V gene lost 0 bases and the J gene lost 2 bases, with 7 bases spanning the gap. Germline lookup yields CDR1 GTSNPN and CDR2 SVGIG (reference sequence). The CDR3 has 13 residues. This CDR3 reads CAWSVLQNYGYTF. Here the CDR3 DNA reads TGTGCCTGGAGTGTACTCCAGAACTATGGCTACACCTTC.

This clonotype showed up just a few times. V is TRBV12-3 or TRBV12-4 and J is TRBJ2-1; 7 bases align to TRBD2. The ends lost 3 bases at V and 7 bases at J; junction bases unmatched: 9. This CDR3 comprises 15 residues. The DNA of the CDR3 is TGTGCCAGCAGTTTGGGCGGGAGTGTACAGAATGAGCAGTTCTTC. It specifies CASSLGGSVQNEQFF.

This rearrangement joins TRBV30 to TRBJ1-5, with TRBD1 matching 11 bases. CDR1 and CDR2 from the germline V gene are GTSNPN and SVGIG (reference sequence). The CDR3 length is 13 residues. V gave up 4 bases and J gave up 7 bases; unmatched junction bases: 3. This CDR3 reads CAWKGQGGQPQHF. For the CDR3, the DNA is TGTGCCTGGAAGGGACAGGGGGGACAGCCCCAGCATTTT.

The chain combines TRBV5-1 with TRBJ2-5; a weak D match, TRBD1 (8 bases). V lost 2 bases and J lost 2, with 13 bases in between. The CDR3 spans 15 residues. Germline CDR1 reads SGHRS; CDR2 reads YFSETQ. This CDR3 reads CASSFGQGLQETQYF. The DNA for the CDR3 is TGCGCCAGCAGCTTCGGACAGGGACTACAAGAGACCCAGTACTTC. The full variable domain, in which reference TRBV5-1 and TRBJ2-5 provide the parts outside the CDR3, is KAGVTQTPRYLIKTRGQQVTLSCSPISGHRSVSWYQQTPGQGLQFLFEYFSETQRNKGNFPGRFSGRQFSNSRSEMNVSTLELGDSALYLCASSFGQGLQETQYFGPGTRLLVL.

This clonotype was found a few times. The chain links TRBV5-6 to TRBJ2-7; 13 bases agree with TRBD2. CDR3 length: 16 amino acids. Germline V gene data show CDR1 as SGHDT and CDR2 as YYEEEE. V was pared by 7 bases and J by 2 bases, with 9 bases of the junction left unmatched. The CDR3 coding sequence is TGTGCCAGCCGGGGAGGCACTAGCGGGAGGGCCTACGAGCAGTACTTC. Translated, it gives CASRGGTSGRAYEQYF. Based on the CDR3 plus reference TRBV5-6 and TRBJ2-7, the full variable domain is DAGVTQSPTHLIKTRGQQVTLRCSPKSGHDTVSWYQQALGQGPQFIFQYYEEEERQRGNFPDRFSGHQFPNYSSELNVNALLLGDSALYLCASRGGTSGRAYEQYFGPGTRLTVT.

The chain combines TRBV5-5 with TRBJ2-4; perhaps D is TRBD1 or TRBD2 (5 bases each). The V end lost 3 bases, the J end lost 7 bases, and 14 bases lay between the germline ends. This CDR3 contains 14 residues. Per germline, CDR1 SGHKS and CDR2 YYEKEE (reference sequence). CDR3 DNA sequence: TGTGCCAGCAGCTCCCCGCTCAGGGAGAACATTCAGTACTTC. Its protein product is CASSSPLRENIQYF.

This clonotype came up many times. This sequence joins TRBV12-3 or TRBV12-4 and TRBJ2-5; D possibly corresponds to TRBD2 (7 bases). Trimming stripped 3 bases from V and 5 bases from J, with 13 bases between. The CDR3 totals 14 residues. CDR3 region: CASSFWGGKETQYF. CDR3 DNA: TGTGCCAGCAGTTTCTGGGGGGGCAAGGAGACCCAGTACTTC.

In this sample, this clonotype turned up a few times. The gene calls are TRBV6-6 and TRBJ2-7, with 10 bases fitting TRBD1. The CDR3 runs 16 residues. The germline gives CDR1 MNHNY, CDR2 SVGAGI (reference sequence). V shed 0 bases and J 3 bases; nucleotides not matched to a gene: 5. In DNA form, the CDR3 reads TGTGCCAGCAGTTACTCCGGGACAGGGGTTGGCTACGAGCAGTACTTC. Protein product: CASSYSGTGVGYEQYF.

In its sample, this clonotype was seen a few times. The genes are TRBV29-1 and TRBJ2-7; TRBD1 aligns across 10 bases. Losses at the gene ends were 5 bases for V and 3 bases for J; bases not matched to a gene: 7. Germline CDR1 is SQVTM and CDR2 is ANQGSEA. CDR3 length equals 14 residues. The CDR3 loop is CSVWGGQGVYEQYF. CDR3 coding DNA: TGCAGCGTTTGGGGCGGACAGGGGGTCTACGAGCAGTACTTC.

V and J are TRBV7-9 and TRBJ1-1; 8 nucleotides align to TRBD1. Trimming removed 7 bases from V and 4 bases from J; junction bases left unmatched: 11. Germline CDR1 and CDR2: SEHNR and FQNEAQ (reference sequence). The CDR3 consists of 15 residues. CDR3 residues: CASNFVGTGTTEAFF. The CDR3 region has the DNA TGTGCCAGCAACTTCGTGGGGACAGGAACCACTGAAGCTTTCTTT.

This clonotype showed up many times. The V call is TRBV29-1, the J call TRBJ2-5; a weak D match, TRBD2 (6 bases). CDR1 is SQVTM and CDR2 is ANQGSEA in the germline V gene. V was trimmed by 2 bases and J by 1 base, leaving 8 bases between them. CDR3 size: 13 residues. The CDR3 loop reads CSVESGVQETQYF. DNA of the CDR3: TGCAGCGTTGAATCGGGGGTCCAAGAGACCCAGTACTTC.

This clonotype was seen a few times. The CDR3 spells CASSLAQLAGANEQFF. The CDR3 region has the DNA TGTGCCAGCAGCTTAGCCCAACTAGCGGGAGCTAATGAGCAGTTCTTC. The rearrangement joins TRBV7-2 to TRBJ2-1; 11 positions match TRBD2. The V segment lost 0 bases and the J segment 7 bases; nucleotides outside the gene matches: 5. This CDR3 is 16 amino acids long. Germline V gene lookup returns CDR1 SGHTA and CDR2 FQGNSA. The variable domain in full, completed from reference TRBV7-2 and TRBJ2-1, reads GAGVSQSPSNKVTEKGKDVELRCDPISGHTALYWYRQSLGQGLEFLIYFQGNSAPDKSGLPSDRFSAERTGGSVSTLTIQRTQQEDSAVYLCASSLAQLAGANEQFFGPGTRLTVL.